A selection of T cell receptor beta chains follows, all from one sample in a study of cytomegalovirus exposure and HLA in healthy donors. TCRdb's copy holds only in-frame clones and misses some; the assay was immunoSEQ multiplex PCR. There are about 150,000 clones in the sample; approximately 80% occur only once, and about 15% lies in the top ten. The sequencing input was PBMCs. The receptors were gathered from a woman aged 40-49 years in good health and CMV-seronegative. CDR3s include the opening cysteine and the closing phenylalanine or tryptophan. A D gene is named only where the DNA matches it firmly. Clone size is shown for a subset of rows, as once, few, many or a class of expanded clone.

d_gene | abundance | j_gene | v_gene | CDR3aa | CDR3nt
TRBD2 | once | TRBJ2-7 | TRBV7-2 | CASSQGLAGVYEQYF | TGTGCCAGCAGCCAGGGACTAGCGGGAGTCTACGAGCAGTACTTC
. | . | TRBJ2-3 | TRBV6-1 | CASSEGRTWDTQYF | TGTGCCAGCAGTGAAGGTCGGACTTGGGATACGCAGTATTTT
TRBD2 | few | TRBJ2-3 | TRBV19 | CASSRLAGGRADTQYF | TGTGCCAGTAGTCGGCTAGCGGGGGGGCGGGCAGATACGCAGTATTTT
. | . | TRBJ2-2 | TRBV5-1 | CASSLEFSSAGELFF | TGCGCCAGCAGCTTGGAGTTCTCGTCGGCCGGGGAGCTGTTTTTT
. | . | TRBJ2-7 | TRBV19 | CASSTRNTGFEQYF | TGTGCCAGTTCAACCCGTAACACAGGGTTTGAGCAGTACTTC
TRBD2 | . | TRBJ2-1 | TRBV27 | CASTFLAGGPNEQFF | TGTGCCAGCACATTCCTAGCGGGGGGGCCCAATGAGCAGTTCTTC
. | . | TRBJ2-3 | TRBV11-2 | CASSFGSLNPSTDTQYF | TGTGCCAGCAGCTTTGGGAGTCTGAACCCTAGCACAGATACGCAGTATTTT
TRBD2 | . | TRBJ2-5 | TRBV7-2 | CASSPRGRGGETQYF | TGTGCCAGCAGCCCGAGGGGGCGGGGGGGAGAGACCCAGTACTTC
. | . | TRBJ1-1 | TRBV2 | CASTVGWVGNTEAFF | TGTGCCAGCACGGTCGGGTGGGTAGGGAACACTGAAGCTTTCTTT
. | once | TRBJ1-2 | TRBV5-8 | CASSLLSGVGYTF | TGTGCCAGCAGCTTGCTGTCAGGGGTTGGCTACACCTTC
. | . | TRBJ1-1 | TRBV7-2 | CASSYRVNTEAFF | TGTGCCAGCAGTTACAGGGTGAACACTGAAGCTTTCTTT
TRBD2 | few | TRBJ2-5 | TRBV11-2 | CASSPGLAVETQYF | TGTGCCAGCAGCCCGGGGCTAGCGGTAGAGACCCAGTACTTC
TRBD1 | . | TRBJ1-1 | TRBV20-1 | CSGTGNTEAFF | TGCAGTGGGACAGGGAACACTGAAGCTTTCTTT
TRBD2 | . | TRBJ2-3 | TRBV4-2 | CASSPTGTSGGDTQYF | TGTGCCAGCAGCCCTACCGGGACTAGCGGGGGAGATACGCAGTATTTT
. | . | TRBJ2-3 | TRBV28 | CASSRGTLDTDTQYF | TGTGCCAGCAGTAGAGGGACTCTTGACACAGATACGCAGTATTTT
. | . | TRBJ2-5 | TRBV11-1 | CASSHRQYLETQYF | TGTGCCAGCAGCCACCGACAGTACCTCGAGACCCAGTACTTC
. | . | TRBJ1-1 | TRBV4-3 | CASSVGRFGNTEAFF | TGCGCCAGCAGCGTGGGGCGGTTCGGGAACACTGAAGCTTTCTTT
TRBD1 | . | TRBJ2-7 | TRBV15 | CATSSTTSGQGANEQYF | TGTGCCACCAGCAGCACAACATCGGGACAGGGGGCCAACGAGCAGTACTTC
TRBD1 | . | TRBJ2-7 | TRBV11-2 | CASSSRLDRAFWREYF | TGTGCCAGCAGCTCCCGCTTGGACAGGGCATTTTGGCGGGAGTACTTC
. | . | TRBJ1-2 | TRBV13 | CASSLEQGYGYTF | TGTGCCAGCAGCTTAGAACAGGGTTACGGCTACACCTTC
TRBD1 | . | TRBJ1-6 | TRBV9 | CASSITQGASSPLHF | TGTGCCAGCAGCATTACTCAGGGGGCTTCTTCACCCCTCCACTTT
TRBD1 | . | TRBJ1-5 | TRBV6-5 | CASSPQGNQPQHF | TGTGCCAGCAGCCCACAGGGGAATCAGCCCCAGCATTTT
TRBD2 | . | TRBJ2-7 | TRBV11-3 | CASSSGLELEQYF | TGTGCCAGCAGCTCTGGACTAGAACTCGAGCAGTACTTC
. | . | TRBJ1-1 | TRBV6-1 | CASSEMTEFGRAFF | TGTGCCAGCAGTGAAATGACGGAGTTCGGAAGGGCTTTCTTT
. | . | TRBJ1-2 | TRBV19 | CARLAGEGWVGYTF | TGTGCCCGATTAGCGGGTGAAGGGTGGGTTGGCTACACCTTC
. | . | TRBJ1-2 | TRBV4-2 | CASSQKESSGYGYTF | TGTGCCAGCAGCCAAAAGGAAAGTTCGGGCTATGGCTACACCTTC
. | . | TRBJ1-1 | TRBV28 | CASSLYLANTEAFF | TGTGCCAGCAGTTTATACCTGGCGAACACTGAAGCTTTCTTT
TRBD2 | . | TRBJ2-7 | TRBV7-2 | CASSSRTPMTSGSYEQYF | TGTGCCAGCAGCTCCCGAACCCCAATGACTAGCGGGAGCTACGAGCAGTACTTC
TRBD1 | . | TRBJ2-3 | TRBV25-1 | CASSAGQGARDTQYF | TGTGCCAGCAGTGCAGGACAGGGGGCGAGAGATACGCAGTATTTT
. | few | TRBJ1-5 | TRBV19 | CASSIQDSSNQPQHF | TGTGCCAGTAGTATTCAGGATTCAAGCAATCAGCCCCAGCATTTT
. | . | TRBJ1-5 | TRBV28 | CASTLSEGRHQPQHF | TGTGCCAGCACCTTATCGGAGGGCAGGCATCAGCCCCAGCATTTT
. | . | TRBJ2-5 | TRBV28 | CASSFLLGGQETQYF | TGTGCCAGCAGTTTTCTCTTGGGGGGCCAAGAGACCCAGTACTTC
. | . | TRBJ2-7 | TRBV28 | CASSLSYSYEQYF | TGTGCCAGCAGTTTATCTTACTCCTACGAGCAGTACTTC
TRBD1 | . | TRBJ2-7 | TRBV2 | CASLRDRATYEQYF | TGTGCCAGCCTACGGGACAGGGCCACCTACGAGCAGTACTTC
TRBD1 | few | TRBJ1-3 | TRBV28 | CASSLHGTGGGNSGNTIYF | TGTGCCAGCAGTCTCCATGGGACAGGGGGCGGCAACTCTGGAAACACCATATATTTT
TRBD2 | . | TRBJ2-5 | TRBV6-4 | CASSDARLAGGGETQYF | TGTGCCAGCAGTGACGCTCGGCTAGCGGGAGGAGGGGAGACCCAGTACTTC
TRBD1 | . | TRBJ2-1 | TRBV9 | CASSVSSGGTYNEQFF | TGTGCCAGCAGCGTCTCTTCAGGGGGAACCTACAATGAGCAGTTCTTC
TRBD2 | . | TRBJ2-5 | TRBV10-3 | CAISRTSGGQLGQETQYF | TGTGCCATCAGTAGGACTAGCGGGGGGCAATTAGGACAAGAGACCCAGTACTTC
TRBD1 | . | TRBJ1-5 | TRBV6-1 | CASTPGGGQPQHF | TGTGCCAGCACTCCAGGGGGTGGTCAGCCCCAGCATTTT
TRBD2 | . | TRBJ2-3 | TRBV7-9 | CASSLSSGRGTDTQYF | TGTGCCAGCAGCTTAAGCAGCGGGAGGGGCACAGATACGCAGTATTTT
. | once | TRBJ1-2 | TRBV28 | CASGRWDLYGGTF | TGTGCCAGCGGCAGGTGGGACCTCTATGGGGGGACCTTC